This T cell receptor (beta chain) appears in the sequencing data of a study of tumor-infiltrating lymphocytes in primary liver carcinoma. At the level of the study: Men and women, 30 to 69 years of age, made up the patients. Each of the samples returned roughly 3.65 to 7.5 million productive TCRbeta reads (a yield similar across tissue types). General study findings and limits: A significantly higher top-250-clone fraction was found in tumors than in blood (p = 0.039).

Regarding this clonotype: Antigen: not known. One junction end does not reproduce the germline sequence, and a read error may be involved.

For each extraction, RNA and DNA were obtained together from about 21-30 mg of unsorted bulk tissue. Five separate regions per tumor were sampled. The investigators made TCR beta cDNA from roughly 0.45 ug total RNA, using a constant-region primer. Libraries for TCR beta were built through three nested multiplex PCR rounds, which together made up a slightly modified ARM-PCR procedure. For approximately 11 cycles apiece, the opening two PCR rounds ran with TRBV1-TRBV30 forward primers and a C-beta reverse primer. TCRdb re-derived calls from the multiplex PCR reads in MiXCR, one entry per CDR3 protein. This sample carries 95,000 to 100,000 distinct CDR3 sequences, around two thirds of them seen once, and the ten largest clones take approximately 12%. CDR1 is SGHAT and CDR2 is FQNNGV in the germline V gene. This CDR3 spans 15 amino acids.

The V call is TRBV11-2, the J call TRBJ2-2; D unclear. This receptor was taken from a woman aged 60 to 75 with primary liver carcinoma and hepatitis B virus infection. The sequenced material came from liver tumor tissue from sampling region 2. Subset of the sample: tumor region T2, inferior pole. CDR3 loop: CGSSAPQGPTGELFF. The CDR3 DNA is TGTGGCAGCAGCGCCCCGCAAGGACCGACCGGGGAGCTGTTTTTT.